This T cell receptor (beta chain) is from a study of cytomegalovirus exposure and HLA in healthy donors (dated by TCRdb to the late 2010s). Some background on the complete study: According to an earlier analysis of 587 of the donors, about 190 million T cells yielded 90 million to 140 million unique TCR beta sequences and 250 to 350 Gb of sequence data. An early release that covered about 600 HLA-typed donors contained approximately 300 gigabases of sequencing data and tens of millions of unique TCR sequences. Of the approximately 400 genotyped donors, 75% to 85% were placed in the genetic ancestry cluster associated with self-reported Caucasian donors. The study aimed to test whether cataloging public T cell receptors could reveal signatures of past pathogen exposure. The T cell repertoires of 666 subjects were profiled by immunosequencing and related to cytomegalovirus serostatus. A separate validation cohort of more than 100 different subjects was used in addition to the roughly 700-subject first cohort. To predict cytomegalovirus infection status, the study combined high-throughput TCR immunosequencing, statistical association of individual TCRs with disease status, and machine learning. To study patterns of TCR occurrence, a later analysis re-analyzed previously published TCR beta repertoires from 666 donors and added high-resolution HLA genotyping. The later analysis used no new phenotypic data to find candidate immune exposures, relying instead on TCR beta sequences and their occurrence across donors. To decide whether each TCR beta V gene segment behaved as functional or pseudogenic, an earlier analysis of some 600 of the donors relied on high-throughput TCR beta sequencing. Donor age, sex, ethnicity and CMV serostatus were compiled together with the repertoire data. In a later genetic analysis, genome-wide SNP genotypes for about three fifths of the roughly 670 donors were used, and that subset was treated as a discovery cohort. Every discovery cohort repertoire had been produced on one sequencing platform. HLA typing included class I and class II loci at four-digit resolution. The number of donors typed differed by locus, with about 620-630 for A, B, C, DRB1 and DQB1, over 500 for DQA1, 600 to 610 for DPA1, and some 440 for DPB1. A handful of DR-DQ haplotypes were handled as single units for association and clustering because linkage in the cohort was strong. Among 300 to 500 genotyped donors of the cohort, an average of about 240,000 unique TCR beta nucleotide sequences was sequenced per donor, of which about 20% were non-productive.

The library was generated by the immunoSEQ multiplex PCR assay. For the multiplex PCR, a mixture combining 60 forward primers for TCR Vbeta segments and 13 reverse primers for TCR Jbeta segments was used. Amplification of the CDR3 region of rearranged TCR beta genes was performed with a multiplex PCR assay on genomic DNA. On the Illumina HiSeq System, the amplified TCR beta libraries were sequenced as 87-base-pair reads. From the authors' description of their analysis: In a later analysis, some 80 million unique TCR beta chains were counted across the roughly 670 repertoires, and roughly 10 million of these chains were shared by at least two donors. Raw reads were error-corrected and collapsed into unique sequences with a nearest-neighbor algorithm that merged closely related sequences to remove PCR and sequencing errors. CDR3 sequences were aligned to IMGT reference sequences to assign V, D and J gene segments. Each retained sequence needed at least a six-nucleotide match to both a V gene segment and a J gene segment. Rearrangements were classified as productive when the CDR3 lacked stop codons and remained in frame with V and J, and all other rearrangements were classified as non-productive. Following IMGT convention, CDR3 was defined as the stretch from the second conserved V-encoded cysteine to the conserved J-encoded phenylalanine. In an earlier analysis of approximately 500 of the donors, sequences lacking an unambiguous match to a single V gene segment were excluded. In an earlier analysis of 450 to 750 of the donors, a V segment was called functional when productive rearrangements were above 56.7%, and segregating when the standard deviation between donors exceeded 5%. A statistical classification framework was developed to diagnose cytomegalovirus status using the catalog of TCR beta chain sequences. A later analysis assigned V and J genes by comparing TCR nucleotide sequences with IMGT/GENE-DB human TR gene sequences. The TCRdist pipeline was used in a later analysis to assign CDR3 sequences and most-parsimonious VDJ recombination scenarios. In a later analysis, each TCR beta chain was defined by its CDR3 amino acid sequence together with its V-gene family, and reads without a unique V-gene family were excluded. A later analysis removed 550 to 700 highly shared, low-generation-probability nucleotide sequences to deal with suspected cross-contamination and a sequencing artifact. In a later analysis, a clonal expansion index for each public chain was calculated from normalized within-repertoire ranks of inferred template counts. In a later analysis, generation probabilities were computed with a VDJ recombination model fitted to out-of-frame rearrangements, and the resulting probabilities were checked against IGoR. In a later analysis, hypergeometric tests were used to score TCR-TCR, TCR-HLA and TCR-CMV co-occurrence, with a repertoire-size bias correction applied to TCR pairs. To estimate false discovery rates, a later analysis permuted the HLA or CMV assignments 20 times. A later analysis grouped co-occurring TCRs with DBSCAN, adding TCRdist sequence similarity when clustering within HLA-allele-positive subsets. Repertoires with fewer than 30,000 or more than 120,000 public chains, plus five repertoires with anomalous nucleotide sharing, were excluded from co-occurrence clustering. Here the immuneACCESS table is served through TCRdb, limited to in-frame sequences with V and J called. Missing clones are a known gap in these copies; in checked studies unresolved V genes cover under half, and the rest lacks a known reason. Clone size and the V and J calls come from that table; the DNA yielded D and trimming. In this sample the table shows more than 110,000 clones, about four fifths of which occur a single time. About 3.9% of the sample lies in the top ten.

As regards this clone: Its antigen is unknown. Within one base of it there is no much larger clone, and no base qualities were kept.

The cohort comprised several hundred healthy bone marrow donors. Cohort members were all nominally healthy when sampled, although unrecorded immune exposures were likely present. The donor tested CMV seropositive, placing the donor among the 289 seropositive members of the cohort. A peripheral blood sample was collected from each donor, and TCR beta sequencing was performed on peripheral blood mononuclear cells. The Qiagen DNeasy Blood Extraction Kit was used to extract genomic DNA from the blood cell samples. The investigation overall reported the following: Compared with equally common non-associated chains, HLA-associated TCR beta chains in a later analysis were more clonally expanded and had lower generation probabilities. Because counts were too low, 15 or so rarely observed V segments, including chromosome 9 orphons, were excluded from the earlier analysis of around 590 of the donors. Because some donors lacked HLA typing at each locus, the association tests relied only on the typed subset. Because the 87-base-pair reads could not distinguish some IMGT-functional V segments, including TRBV6-2 and TRBV6-3, those segments were excluded. In this cohort, only TCR beta chains were sequenced, and detectable features were limited by the absence of alpha or paired-chain data. At a false discovery rate of 0.05, a later analysis linked 16,951 TCR beta sequences to specific HLA alleles. A later analysis found that most CMV-associated TCR beta chains appeared HLA-restricted, with HLA associations seemingly driven largely by CMV exposure. In an earlier analysis of 587 of the donors, most TCR beta V segments appeared in productive rearrangements about 87% or about 30% of the time, broadly matching IMGT annotations. The presence/absence analyses assumed that sequencing depth was roughly uniform across donors, and that assumption may not be true. While some public TCRs were present in many individuals, most TCR sequences turned up only very rarely across donors. An association between a missense DCLRE1C variant and V-gene and J-gene trimming of TCR beta chains was found in a later genetic analysis and replicated in an independent cohort. According to a later analysis, parvovirus B19, influenza, CMV and Epstein-Barr virus appeared linked to several top co-occurrence clusters. A further reported finding was that TCR beta sequences accurately predicted the HLA-A and HLA-B alleles for most subjects in the first cohort. In vitro tests confirmed that a few of the cytomegalovirus-associated TCR beta chains recognize cytomegalovirus antigens. According to a later genetic analysis, donors in an Asian-associated ancestry cluster had fewer N-insertions in productive TCRs than the approximately 710-donor mean. According to a later analysis, TCR association rates differed among HLA loci, with DRB1 alleles showing the most associated TCRs and HLA-C alleles showing the fewest. The sequencing pipeline was judged likely to have produced a cluster of highly shared sequence variants as a technical artifact. When HLA alleles, especially DR and DQ, strongly co-occurred, attributing TCR associations to individual alleles was difficult. The classifier was reported to diagnose cytomegalovirus status with high specificity and sensitivity in both the original cohort and the validation cohort. The only immune exposure information available for the cohort was CMV serostatus. It was suggested by the authors that the approach could potentially be generalized to other disease states and immunological phenotypes. Linkage disequilibrium might explain the correlated functional status among segregating V segments, but an unknown experimental factor could not be excluded. In the study, approximately 160 TCR beta chains were listed as associated with cytomegalovirus.

The CDR3 measures 15 amino acids from cysteine to phenylalanine. Only CDR3 DNA is held: 45 bases, read in frame from base 1. At the junction V is shortened by 4 bases and J by 5 bases; bases outside the gene matches: 6. Looking up the germline V gene yields CDR1 KGHSH and CDR2 LQKENI. The sequenced sample was PBMCs. The receptor's source is a man between 40 and 49 years old in good health and CMV-seropositive. Recombination connected TRBV18 to TRBJ1-4; 8 middle bases align to TRBD1. The CDR3 region: CASSLQGAGNEKLFF. The DNA sequence reads TGTGCCAGCTCACTTCAGGGGGCAGGGAATGAAAAACTGTTTTTT.